One sample yielded the 21 T cell receptor beta chains listed below, sequenced in a study of shared clonotypes between healthy human individuals. The repertoire was sequenced with immunoSEQ multiplex PCR; TCRdb's copy has only in-frame clones and lacks some. The top ten clones hold 0.3% to 0.45% of a sample with approximately 2,000,000 clones, around 93% of them seen once. Source material: naive CD4+ T cells from PBMCs. Documented subset: CD45RA+ positively selected. These receptors originate from a man aged 18 to 30 in good health. Some clones in this sample may be carry-over from other donors' samples.

J is TRBJ2-7 and V is TRBV7-9; tentatively, D is TRBD2 (6 bases). Per the germline V gene, CDR1 is SEHNR and CDR2 is FQNEAQ (reference sequence). V gave up 5 bases and J gave up 3 bases, with 14 bases separating them. The CDR3 has 14 residues. The CDR3 loop reads CASSQGLGGYEQYF. The DNA of the CDR3 is TGTGCCAGCAGCCAGGGCCTCGGGGGCTACGAGCAGTACTTC.

This clone has only one observation. This sequence joins TRBV5-4 and TRBJ2-2; no clear D. The CDR3 covers 12 residues. Germline CDR1 reads SGHNT; CDR2 reads YYREEE (reference sequence). Trimming left V 1 base short and J 5 bases short, with 3 bases between. Here the CDR3 reads CASSLTTGELFF. The CDR3 bases are TGTGCCAGCAGCTTGACTACCGGGGAGCTGTTTTTT.

The chain carries TRBV30 and TRBJ2-1; D might be TRBD2 (5 bases). The CDR3 has 14 amino acids. Trimming removed 6 bases at V and 0 bases at J, with 12 bases between. The germline V gene has CDR1 GTSNPN and CDR2 SVGIG (reference sequence). CDR3 sequence reads: CACGGGSSYNEQFF. For the CDR3, the DNA is TGTGCCTGCGGAGGAGGAAGCTCCTACAATGAGCAGTTCTTC.

The chain joins TRBV30 to TRBJ1-3, with 7 bases identical to TRBD1. Germline lookup yields CDR1 GTSNPN and CDR2 SVGIG (reference sequence). The CDR3 loop spans 15 amino acids. The trim removed 2 bases at V and 4 bases at J, leaving 8 bases unmatched. The CDR3, as DNA: TGTGCCTGGAGTATTCCCGGGACAGTCGGAAACACCATATATTTT. Translated, it gives CAWSIPGTVGNTIYF.

This chain links TRBV2 with TRBJ2-1; D remains unclear. Germline V gene data show CDR1 as SNHLY and CDR2 as FYNNEI. The CDR3 extends over 13 amino acids. V was trimmed by 3 bases and J by 5 bases, leaving 8 bases between them. This chain's CDR3 is CASSERRNNEQFF. DNA for the CDR3: TGTGCCAGCAGTGAGCGACGGAACAATGAGCAGTTCTTC.

This chain joins TRBV5-1 and TRBJ1-1; D not resolved. This CDR3 contains 14 residues. The ends were cut back, 5 bases at V and 0 bases at J, with 11 bases in the middle. Germline CDR1 is SGHRS and CDR2 is YFSETQ. Written as DNA, the CDR3 is TGCGCCAGCAGTTTGACAAAAATGAACACTGAAGCTTTCTTT. Translation gives CASSLTKMNTEAFF.

The chain has TRBV11-3 and TRBJ1-4; D gene unclear. V lost 3 bases and J 5 bases, leaving 10 bases between the germline ends. This CDR3 contains 14 residues. Germline CDR1 and CDR2: SGHNT and YENEEA. The chain's CDR3 is CASSFSTQNEKLFF. Written as DNA, the CDR3 is TGTGCCAGCAGCTTTTCGACACAGAATGAAAAACTGTTTTTT.

This clone occurred once. The rearrangement uses TRBV27 and TRBJ2-7; the match to TRBD1 covers 8 bases. The CDR3 consists of 12 residues. J gave up 4 bases and V 8 bases, and 4 bases lay outside the gene matches. Germline loops: CDR1 MNHEY, CDR2 SMNVEV (reference sequence). The CDR3 nucleotides are TGTGCCAGCGGGACAGGTCAATACGAGCAGTACTTC. This translates into CASGTGQYEQYF.

The gene calls are TRBV28 and TRBJ2-7, with 7 bases matching TRBD2. The ends lost 3 bases at V and 0 bases at J; junction bases unmatched: 5. Looked up from germline, CDR1 is MDHEN and CDR2 is SYDVKM. The CDR3 totals 15 residues. CDR3 amino acids: CASSLGGAYSYEQYF. CDR3 sequence (DNA): TGTGCCAGCAGTTTGGGAGGGGCCTACTCCTACGAGCAGTACTTC.

The chain is built from TRBV7-6 and TRBJ1-5; TRBD1 aligns across 7 bases. V shed 5 bases and J 2 bases; nucleotides not matched to a gene: 6. Germline lookup yields CDR1 SGHVS and CDR2 FNYEAQ. The CDR3 is made up of 15 amino acids. The CDR3 here is CASSRAGTGNQPQHF. The CDR3 DNA follows: TGTGCCAGCAGCCGAGCCGGGACAGGCAATCAGCCCCAGCATTTT.

This clone was detected only once. The chain carries TRBV19 and TRBJ2-7; 7 nucleotides line up with TRBD2. Trimming took 0 bases from V and 6 from J; bases not matched to a gene: 5. Germline CDR1 LNHDA, CDR2 SQIVND (reference sequence). The CDR3 has 14 residues. CDR3 sequence reads: CASSIEAGVGEQYF. CDR3 nucleotide sequence: TGTGCCAGTAGTATAGAGGCGGGAGTGGGCGAGCAGTACTTC. The whole variable domain, remainder taken from reference TRBV19 and TRBJ2-7, is DGGITQSPKYLFRKEGQNVTLSCEQNLNHDAMYWYRQDPGQGLRLIYYSQIVNDFQKGDIAEGYSVSREKKESFPLTVTSAQKNPTAFYLCASSIEAGVGEQYFGPGTRLTVT.

A single count supports this clone. The V gene is TRBV9, the J gene TRBJ2-3, with unresolved D. V was shortened by 4 bases and J by 3 bases, with 15 bases between the two germline ends. Looked up from germline, CDR1 is SGDLS and CDR2 is YYNGEE. The CDR3 has 15 amino acids. CDR3 sequence: CASSPDLADTDTQYF. CDR3 sequence (DNA): TGTGCCAGCAGCCCGGATCTTGCGGATACAGATACGCAGTATTTT.

The V gene is TRBV29-1, the J gene TRBJ2-1; D is uncertain. Germline V CDR1 and CDR2: SQVTM, ANQGSEA. V lost 1 base and J 2 bases, leaving 12 bases between the germline ends. This CDR3 is built from 15 residues. The CDR3 nucleotides read TGCAGCGTTGAAGCCAGGTTTAAGGCCTACAATGAGCAGTTCTTC. It translates to CSVEARFKAYNEQFF.

The chain recombines TRBV28 with TRBJ2-2; 8 bases are a match to TRBD2. J lost 3 bases, V lost 10 bases, and 4 bases had no gene match. The CDR3 sequence is 13 residues long. Germline assignment: CDR1 MDHEN and CDR2 SYDVKM. The DNA for the CDR3 is TGTGCCACCGGGAGGGGTGACACCGGGGAGCTGTTTTTT. Protein product: CATGRGDTGELFF.

The chain is built from TRBV19 and TRBJ1-2; 11 positions agree with TRBD1. J gave up 5 bases and V 6 bases, and 11 bases lay outside the gene matches. Per germline, CDR1 LNHDA and CDR2 SQIVND (reference sequence). The CDR3 has 16 residues. The CDR3 sequence is CASSHFRGQGVYGYTF. The DNA of the CDR3 is TGTGCCAGTAGCCACTTTCGGGGACAGGGGGTGTATGGCTACACCTTC.

The gene calls are TRBV6-1 and TRBJ2-3; 9 nucleotides line up with TRBD2. The CDR3 runs 21 residues. J was trimmed by 0 bases and V by 1 base; bases with no gene match: 17. Per germline, CDR1 MNHNS and CDR2 SASEGT. The CDR3 here is CASSEVGTAGGPGISTDTQYF. The CDR3 DNA is TGTGCCAGCAGTGAAGTTGGTACCGCGGGAGGGCCTGGGATTAGCACAGATACGCAGTATTTT.

V usage is TRBV9 and J usage is TRBJ2-1; D gene unclear. Germline lookup yields CDR1 SGDLS and CDR2 YYNGEE. V lost 0 bases and J 13 bases, leaving 14 bases between the germline ends. This CDR3 region has 13 residues. The CDR3 coding sequence is TGTGCCAGCAGCGTAGGAGTCAGTCCAGTTCAGTTCTTC. Translation: CASSVGVSPVQFF.

The chain links TRBV2 to TRBJ1-3; D is unclear. The V gene lost 6 bases and the J gene lost 4 bases, with 7 bases spanning the gap. Germline assignment: CDR1 SNHLY and CDR2 FYNNEI. The length of the CDR3 is 12 residues. In nucleotides, the CDR3 is TGTGCCAGCAGCGACCTAGGAAACACCATATATTTT. Encoded protein: CASSDLGNTIYF.

The CDR3 here is CAWSARGQIWETQYF. In DNA, the CDR3 is TGTGCCTGGAGTGCTAGGGGGCAGATTTGGGAGACCCAGTACTTC. This chain connects TRBV30 to TRBJ2-5, with TRBD1 matching 7 bases. V dropped 1 base and J dropped 5; count of bases not matched to a gene: 10. Germline V gene lookup returns CDR1 GTSNPN and CDR2 SVGIG (reference sequence). The CDR3 is made up of 15 amino acids.

This rearrangement joins TRBV11-2 to TRBJ2-4; D perhaps matches TRBD2 (5 bases). CDR1 and CDR2 from the germline V gene are SGHAT and FQNNGV. This CDR3 is built from 16 residues. V was pared by 3 bases and J by 0 bases, with 12 bases between. CDR3 DNA sequence: TGTGCCAGCAGCTTGACTACGACTTTAGCCAAAAACATTCAGTACTTC. Its translation is CASSLTTTLAKNIQYF.

The rearrangement links TRBV6-1 to TRBJ2-2, with D tentatively TRBD1 (6 bases). The V gene's germline CDR1 is MNHNS and CDR2 SASEGT. V dropped 7 bases and J dropped 7 bases, with 13 bases sitting between them. The CDR3 is 13 amino acids. The CDR3 sequence: CASTWGRHGELFF. CDR3 nucleotide sequence: TGTGCCAGCACCTGGGGGCGCCACGGGGAGCTGTTTTTT.